The T cell receptor beta chain described here comes from a study of T cell responses to AZD1222 COVID-19 vaccine (dated by TCRdb to the early 2020s). Turning to the overall study: A total of around 240 trial participants underwent TCR sequencing, of whom more than 200 had received two doses of AZD1222 and 26 had received two doses of the MenACWY control vaccine. Trial participants were enrolled by age into subgroups of 18-55, 56-69 and 70-plus years, and roughly 150, 30 and 60 TCR-sequenced participants, respectively, were included in these subgroups.

Taken from cysteine to phenylalanine, the CDR3 has 13 residues. Only CDR3 DNA remains: 39 bases, in frame from the first base. The V end loses 9 bases and the J end loses 3 bases, and a stretch of 14 bases separates them. Looking up the germline V gene (reference sequence) yields CDR1 LNHDA and CDR2 SQIVND. The time point label of this sample denotes: about 28 days (+/-7) after the second vaccine dose. AZD1222 recipients given second doses at about 4 weeks or at about 12 weeks were pooled, since spike-specific TCR depth and breadth were not found to differ between the two schedules. Vaccinee samples were obtained from the UK trials COV001 and COV002, which included a single-blind randomized controlled phase 2/3 trial of AZD1222 (ChAdOx1 nCoV-19) in healthy adults. For TCRbeta chain sequencing, PBMC samples were collected from trial participants at day 0 and at day 28 after the second dose. The CDR3 regions of human TCRbeta chains were analyzed by immunosequencing. The authors' analysis ran thus. Repertoire TCRs were matched against a reference library of SARS-CoV-2-specific TCRs generated with the MIRA antigen-specificity platform. Breadth meant the fraction of unique TCRs that were SARS-CoV-2-associated, whereas depth meant the fraction of total T cells that were SARS-CoV-2-associated. Each spike-specific TCR was assigned to its reactive spike region and to a CD4 or CD8 class using the MIRA data. Log10-transformed breadth and depth values were compared by one-way ANOVA with Sidak's multiple comparisons tests. TCRdb provides this immuneACCESS table in a form limited to in-frame rearrangements. Some clones are lacking; in checked studies, under half of them reflect an unresolved V gene, and why the rest are absent is not known. The DNA gave D and trimming, while V, J and clone size come from that table. The sample contains roughly 140,000 clones, around nine tenths of them found a single time. Around 3.1% of the sample is in the top ten clones.

The study at large found these results: Participants were mostly white British, with more females than males. The authors suggested clonal diversity may have been underestimated. The 56-69-year group was small, and its depth increase did not reach significance, likely because of low power. After two AZD1222 doses, spike-specific TCR breadth and depth were significantly higher than at day 0 and than in MenACWY recipients. Only six or seven AZD1222 recipients were SARS-CoV-2 seropositive at baseline, limiting conclusions about previously exposed vaccinees. Because no day 14 peak-response samples were available, the repertoires could be characterized only after the peak T cell response. Reportedly, close to half of the unique spike-specific TCRs recognized epitopes lying outside the regions that are mutated in the B.1.351 and B.1.1.7 variants. The vaccine-associated CD4 TCRs covered the entire spike protein, and the dominant responses fell in regions 160-218 and 743-854.

Remarks on this clone: Its antigen is not yet known. Base qualities are not recorded, but no much larger clone differs from it by a single base.

This receptor was identified in an adult who received the AZD1222 COVID-19 vaccine. The sequence joins TRBV19 to TRBJ1-1, and the D gene may be TRBD1, 5 bases matching. The specimen comprised peripheral blood, sampled 28 days after the second AZD1222 dose. The CDR3 here reads CASSLGAYTEAFF. The DNA reads as follows: TGTGCCAGCAGTCTAGGGGCATACACTGAAGCTTTCTTT.